The 23 T cell receptor beta chains in this list originate from one sample, sequenced in a study of neoadjuvant nivolumab and ipilimumab in lung cancer. TCRdb's table, derived via immunoSEQ multiplex PCR, lists solely in-frame clones and lacks some. Here the sample spans about 38,000 clones, 80% to 90% being singletons. The specimen comprised peripheral blood, sampled before neoadjuvant nivolumab, alone or with ipilimumab. These receptors were taken from an adult with non-small cell lung cancer.

This chain connects TRBV29-1 to TRBJ2-3; D remains unclear. This CDR3 has 15 residues. Germline CDR1 reads SQVTM; CDR2 reads ANQGSEA. The V and J ends lost 7 bases and 0 bases respectively, with 17 bases between them. The chain's CDR3 is CSAEEYSSSTDTQYF. The CDR3 nucleotides are TGCAGCGCCGAGGAATACAGTTCTAGCACAGATACGCAGTATTTT.

The chain uses TRBV5-4 and TRBJ2-1, with 10 bases that match TRBD2. CDR3 length: 19 residues. With V trimmed by 5 bases and J by 0 bases, 14 bases remained unmatched. In germline, CDR1 is SGHNT, CDR2 YYREEE (reference sequence). CDR3 amino acids: CASSGGTSDRRSSYNEQFF. The CDR3 DNA is TGTGCCAGCAGTGGCGGGACTAGCGATCGAAGGTCCTCCTACAATGAGCAGTTCTTC.

The chain carries TRBV4-3 and TRBJ1-4; D remains ambiguous. Trimming removed 3 bases from V and 13 bases from J, with 15 bases in between. There are 13 residues in the CDR3. The germline CDR1 and CDR2 sequences are LGHNA and YSLEER. The CDR3 DNA reads as TGCGCCAGCAGCCAGGAACCGGGGTTGAGACTGTTTTTT. Its protein is CASSQEPGLRLFF.

The J gene is TRBJ2-5, the V gene TRBV7-3; no definite D call. The ends were cut back, 5 bases at V and 4 bases at J, with 17 bases in the middle. Looked up from germline, CDR1 is SGHTA and CDR2 is FQGTGA. There are 15 residues in the CDR3. DNA of the CDR3: TGTGCCAGCAGCAAAGGTGTAGGGCCCGCAGAGACCCAGTACTTC. This codes for CASSKGVGPAETQYF.

Only one count was recorded for this clone. The gene calls are TRBV5-4 and TRBJ2-2; 15 bases match TRBD2. There are 17 residues in the CDR3. The germline V gene has CDR1 SGHNT and CDR2 YYREEE (reference sequence). The ends lost 5 bases at V and 2 bases at J; junction bases unmatched: 4. This chain's CDR3 is CASRKGLAGGNTGELFF. The CDR3 DNA follows: TGTGCCAGCAGAAAGGGACTAGCGGGAGGAAACACCGGGGAGCTGTTTTTT.

This clone has a single count. The V gene is TRBV6-1, the J gene TRBJ2-1; 7 nucleotides line up with TRBD1. Germline lookup yields CDR1 MNHNS and CDR2 SASEGT. This CDR3 is 15 amino acids long. With V trimmed by 7 bases and J by 9 bases, 15 bases remained unmatched. This CDR3 reads CASTQFRTGQFEQFF. CDR3 nucleotide sequence: TGTGCCAGCACCCAATTTCGGACAGGCCAGTTTGAGCAGTTCTTC.

The V and J genes are TRBV9 and TRBJ1-3, with D unclear. The CDR3 covers 13 residues. V gave up 4 bases and J gave up 4 bases, with 9 bases separating them. CDR1 and CDR2 from the germline V gene are SGDLS and YYNGEE. CDR3 nucleotide sequence: TGTGCCAGCAGCCCCTCGAACGGAAACACCATATATTTT. The encoded protein is CASSPSNGNTIYF.

This clone was recorded only once. CDR3 DNA: TGTGCCAGCAGTTATAGCGGGAGGGCCGGAGAGACCCAGTACTTC. The encoded protein is CASSYSGRAGETQYF. The V call is TRBV6-4, the J call TRBJ2-5, with TRBD2 matching 11 bases. V gave up 5 bases and J gave up 4 bases; unmatched junction bases: 6. The CDR3 extends over 15 amino acids. CDR1 is MRHNA and CDR2 is SNTAGT in the germline V gene.

The chain combines TRBV23-1 with TRBJ2-7; possible D gene TRBD1, 5 bases. TRBV23-1 is an ORF; its function is uncertain. The CDR3 covers 15 residues. V was clipped by 2 bases and J by 5 bases, with 16 bases between them. The CDR3 DNA sequence: TGCGCCAGCAGTCAAGTCCAGGGCCATTCCAACGAGCAGTACTTC. It specifies CASSQVQGHSNEQYF.

This clone has a single count. The chain recombines TRBV7-9 with TRBJ2-2; TRBD2 matches 8 bases. The CDR3 is 16 amino acids. Germline-derived CDR1 and CDR2 are SEHNR and FQNEAQ (reference sequence). With 8 bases clipped from V and 2 bases from J, the junction kept 10 bases outside the gene matches. The CDR3 spells CASADAGGSNTGELFF. The CDR3, as DNA: TGTGCCAGCGCCGATGCGGGGGGATCAAACACCGGGGAGCTGTTTTTT.

The chain has TRBV10-3 and TRBJ2-1; 11 positions match TRBD2. The junction had 6 bases not matched to a gene; V was cut back by 7 bases and J by 4 bases. This CDR3 contains 15 residues. CDR1 is ENHRY and CDR2 is SYGVKD in the germline V gene. The DNA for the CDR3 is TGTGCCATCACCGCCGGGACTAGCGGATACAATGAGCAGTTCTTC. Amino acids: CAITAGTSGYNEQFF.

This rearrangement joins TRBV18 to TRBJ2-5, with TRBD1 matching 8 bases. The CDR3 consists of 15 residues. After removal of 4 bases from V and 1 base from J, the junction contained 5 bases not matched to a gene. From germline, CDR1 is KGHSH and CDR2 LQKENI. CDR3 sequence reads: CASSQGTGSQETQYF. For the CDR3, the DNA is TGTGCCAGCTCACAAGGGACAGGCTCCCAAGAGACCCAGTACTTC.

This chain joins TRBV27 and TRBJ2-7; D not certain. Deletions cut 2 bases from V and 2 bases from J, with 10 bases between. The CDR3 extends over 14 amino acids. The V gene's germline CDR1 is MNHEY and CDR2 SMNVEV (reference sequence). The CDR3 region is CASSLEGSAYEQYF. As DNA, the CDR3 is TGTGCCAGCAGTTTAGAAGGGTCTGCCTACGAGCAGTACTTC.

V and J are TRBV4-2 and TRBJ2-5; D possibly corresponds to TRBD2 (6 bases). Germline CDR1 and CDR2: LGHNA and YNFKEQ. The CDR3 covers 14 residues. Trimming shortened V by 0 bases and J by 5 bases, and 10 bases separated the two germline ends. In DNA form, the CDR3 reads TGTGCCAGCAGCCAAGATGGAGGGAGGGAGACCCAGTACTTC. This codes for CASSQDGGRETQYF.

In regard to this clone: Germline is not matched at one junction end, which may reflect a read error. The J gene is TRBJ2-7, the V gene TRBV6-5, with 7 nucleotides matching TRBD2. In germline, CDR1 is MNHEY, CDR2 SVGAGI. The length of the CDR3 is 16 residues. The CDR3 spells CASSYSNAGGNYGQYF. CDR3 bases: TGTGCCAGCAGTTACTCGAATGCCGGGGGGAACTACGGGCAGTACTTC.

The chain recombines TRBV7-6 with TRBJ2-7, with unresolved D. CDR1 and CDR2 (germline): SGHVS, FNYEAQ. There are 13 residues in the CDR3. Trimming left V 4 bases short and J 0 bases short, with 7 bases between. This CDR3 is CASSSADSYEQYF. CDR3 in DNA: TGTGCCAGCAGCTCGGCCGACTCCTACGAGCAGTACTTC.

This chain uses TRBV4-2 with TRBJ2-5; 14 nucleotides line up with TRBD2. Germline CDR1 is LGHNA and CDR2 is YNFKEQ. V trimming: 3 bases; J trimming: 4 bases; junction bases outside the gene matches: 13. This CDR3 is 19 amino acids long. The CDR3 protein is CASSHAGTSGRMVGETQYF. CDR3 coding DNA: TGTGCCAGCAGCCACGCGGGGACTAGCGGGAGAATGGTGGGAGAGACCCAGTACTTC.

This clone has only one observation. The V gene is TRBV11-2, the J gene TRBJ2-5; no clear D. Looked up from germline, CDR1 is SGHAT and CDR2 is FQNNGV. The CDR3 contains 13 residues. V was clipped by 4 bases and J by 2 bases, with 8 bases between them. CDR3 bases: TGTGCCAGCAGCTATCAGCCTCAAGAGACCCAGTACTTC. This translates into CASSYQPQETQYF.

In this sample, this clone turned up once. The J gene is TRBJ2-1, the V gene TRBV5-1; 13 bases fit TRBD2. The CDR3 runs 16 residues. The V gene end was trimmed by 3 bases and the J gene end by 10 bases; junction bases not matched to a gene: 10. The germline gives CDR1 SGHRS, CDR2 YFSETQ. CDR3 loop: CASSYTGTSGIGEQFF. In nucleotides, the CDR3 is TGCGCCAGCAGCTACACCGGGACTAGCGGGATAGGGGAGCAGTTCTTC. The full variable domain, its missing parts supplied by reference TRBV5-1 and TRBJ2-1, is KAGVTQTPRYLIKTRGQQVTLSCSPISGHRSVSWYQQTPGQGLQFLFEYFSETQRNKGNFPGRFSGRQFSNSRSEMNVSTLELGDSALYLCASSYTGTSGIGEQFFGPGTRLTVL.

The V and J genes are TRBV13 and TRBJ2-7; D perhaps matches TRBD2 (6 bases). V shed 6 bases and J shed 4 bases, with 28 bases lying between them. Germline assignment: CDR1 PRHDT and CDR2 FYEKMQ (reference sequence). This CDR3 has 18 residues. CDR3 protein: CASSLTTTLRELSYEQYF. For the CDR3, the DNA is TGTGCCAGCAGTCTTACGACGACGCTCCGGGAGCTCTCTTACGAGCAGTACTTC.

The chain carries TRBV7-8 and TRBJ1-5; D unclear. CDR3 size: 14 residues. V dropped 7 bases and J dropped 2 bases, with 12 bases sitting between them. Germline CDR1 is SGHVS and CDR2 is FQNEAQ. This CDR3 reads CASTNFNGNQPQHF. The CDR3 nucleotides are TGTGCCAGCACCAACTTCAATGGCAATCAGCCCCAGCATTTT.

CDR3 sequence reads: CASSLWGGEQYF. The CDR3 coding sequence is TGTGCCAGCAGCTTATGGGGGGGAGAGCAGTACTTC. The chain uses TRBV7-2 and TRBJ2-7, with 7 bases lining up with TRBD2. This CDR3 region has 12 residues. V lost 2 bases and J lost 7; bases outside the gene matches: 2. Germline CDR1 and CDR2: SGHTA and FQGNSA.

The chain carries TRBV6-4 and TRBJ2-1; TRBD2 matches at 9 bases. Trimming removed 2 bases from V and 5 bases from J; junction bases left unmatched: 4. CDR3 size: 15 residues. Germline CDR1 MRHNA, CDR2 SNTAGT. CDR3 nucleotide sequence: TGTGCCAGCAGTGACAAGGCTAGCGGGAACAATGAGCAGTTCTTC. Translating it yields CASSDKASGNNEQFF.